The present TCR beta chain was sequenced within a study of vaccination and CD4 T cells after COVID-19. Study in general: Cells were stimulated with overlapping spike peptides from SARS-CoV-2, HCoV-NL63, HCoV-OC43 and HCoV-229E.

Regarding the study as a whole: The study sampled relatively few convalescent patients and omitted early post-infection timepoints.

The treatment was: roughly 11-day PBMC culture with coronavirus spike peptide pools or control peptides (ViraFEST assay). It was on days 3 and 7 that half the medium was replaced with fresh IL-2 medium. A note on this clonotype: Its antigen is still unknown.

V lost 1 base and J lost 3; bases outside the gene matches: 7. The CDR3 sequence is 17 residues long. The germline gives CDR1 SGHTA, CDR2 FQGNSA. An Oncomine TCR Beta short-read assay was used to sequence the DNA from cultured CD4+ T cells. A single record per CDR3 protein comes from TCRdb applying MiXCR to the PCR reads. The data show some 20,000 distinct CDR3 sequences, approximately 40% seen once. The gene calls are TRBV7-2 and TRBJ2-2, with 8 bases fitting TRBD2. This TCR was sampled from a human donor who had recovered from COVID-19. The starting material was CD4+ T cells from blood, cultured in vitro, obtained after SARS-CoV-2 vaccination. The CDR3 DNA reads TGTGCCAGCAGCTTAGATCCGGGAGGGCTCGACACCGGGGAGCTGTTTTTT. Protein product: CASSLDPGGLDTGELFF.